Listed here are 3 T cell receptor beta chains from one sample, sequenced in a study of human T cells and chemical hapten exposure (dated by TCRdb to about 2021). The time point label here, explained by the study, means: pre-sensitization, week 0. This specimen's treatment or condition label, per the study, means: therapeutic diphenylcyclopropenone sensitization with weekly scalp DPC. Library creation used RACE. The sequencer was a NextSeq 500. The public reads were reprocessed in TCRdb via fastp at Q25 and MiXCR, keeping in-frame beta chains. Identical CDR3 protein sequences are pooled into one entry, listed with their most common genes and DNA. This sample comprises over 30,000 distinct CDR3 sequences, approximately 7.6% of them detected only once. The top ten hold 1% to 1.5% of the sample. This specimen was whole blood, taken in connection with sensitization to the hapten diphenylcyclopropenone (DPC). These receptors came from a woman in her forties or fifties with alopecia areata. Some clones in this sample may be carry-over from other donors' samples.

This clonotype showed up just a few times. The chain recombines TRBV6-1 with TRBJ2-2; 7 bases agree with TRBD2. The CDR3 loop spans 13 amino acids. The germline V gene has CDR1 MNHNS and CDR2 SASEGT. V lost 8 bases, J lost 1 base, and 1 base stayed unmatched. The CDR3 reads CASPSGNTGELFF. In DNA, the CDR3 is TGTGCCAGCCCTAGCGGGAACACCGGGGAGCTGTTTTTT.

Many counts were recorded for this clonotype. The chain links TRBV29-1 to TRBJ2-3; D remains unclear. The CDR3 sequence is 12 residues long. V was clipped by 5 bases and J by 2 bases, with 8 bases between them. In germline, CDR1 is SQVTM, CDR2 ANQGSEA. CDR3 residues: CSVQWSTDTQYF. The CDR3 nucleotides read TGCAGCGTTCAATGGTCCACAGATACGCAGTATTTT.

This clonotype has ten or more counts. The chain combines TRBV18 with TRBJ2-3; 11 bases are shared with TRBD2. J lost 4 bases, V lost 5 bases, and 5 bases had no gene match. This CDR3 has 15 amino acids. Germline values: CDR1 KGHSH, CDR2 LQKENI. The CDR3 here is CASSMTSGTADTQYF. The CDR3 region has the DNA TGTGCCAGCTCAATGACTAGCGGGACGGCAGATACGCAGTATTTT.